The 10 T cell receptor beta chains below come from one sample, sequenced in a study of T cell responses to AZD1222 COVID-19 vaccine. Sequenced by immunoSEQ multiplex PCR; TCRdb stores in-frame clones only, minus some. This table holds around 120,000 clones, less than 95% found once. This specimen consisted of peripheral blood, obtained on day 0 of AZD1222 vaccination. The origin of the receptors is an adult in good health.

The chain joins TRBV18 to TRBJ2-4; D perhaps matches TRBD2 (6 bases). V was pared by 3 bases and J by 7 bases, with 16 bases between. The germline gives CDR1 KGHSH, CDR2 LQKENI. The CDR3 is 15 amino acids. CDR3 protein: CASSPGTTRGNIQYF. The CDR3 DNA follows: TGTGCCAGCTCACCGGGCACAACCCGGGGGAACATTCAGTACTTC.

V is TRBV27 and J is TRBJ2-7; perhaps TRBD2 as D (7 bases). Germline values: CDR1 MNHEY, CDR2 SMNVEV (reference sequence). The ends were cut back, 5 bases at V and 2 bases at J, with 19 bases in the middle. The CDR3 has 16 residues. The CDR3 region has the DNA TGTGCCAGCAGTCCCCAGGGAGGGGGAGGAACCTACGAGCAGTACTTC. Its protein is CASSPQGGGGTYEQYF.

J is TRBJ2-1 and V is TRBV28; 11 bases agree with TRBD2. This CDR3 is 15 amino acids long. Germline-derived CDR1 and CDR2 are MDHEN and SYDVKM. The V gene end was trimmed by 7 bases and the J gene end by 3 bases; junction bases not matched to a gene: 5. The CDR3 nucleotides read TGTGCCAGCAACCAACTAGCGGGAGTCTACAATGAGCAGTTCTTC. The encoded protein is CASNQLAGVYNEQFF.

The chain has TRBV19 and TRBJ1-2; 10 bases agree with TRBD1. The CDR3 runs to 15 residues. V dropped 6 bases and J dropped 2; count of bases not matched to a gene: 6. CDR1 and CDR2 (germline): LNHDA, SQIVND (reference sequence). The CDR3: CASRLPGQGNYGYTF. In nucleotides, the CDR3 is TGTGCCAGTAGACTACCGGGACAGGGGAACTATGGCTACACCTTC.

The chain uses TRBV28 and TRBJ1-2; perhaps TRBD1 as D (5 bases). Germline CDR1 MDHEN, CDR2 SYDVKM. The CDR3 has 13 amino acids. The V end was cut by 8 bases, the J end by 2 bases, with 12 bases between. The CDR3 region has the DNA TGTGCCAGCGGCTCGGGACGCAACTATGGCTACACCTTC. This sequence encodes CASGSGRNYGYTF.

This chain connects TRBV18 to TRBJ1-1, with TRBD1 matching 10 bases. Trimming took 4 bases from V and 3 from J; bases not matched to a gene: 5. There are 15 residues in the CDR3. Germline V gene sequence: CDR1 KGHSH, CDR2 LQKENI. DNA for the CDR3: TGTGCCAGCTCACAAACGACAGGGGGCTACACTGAAGCTTTCTTT. Translating it yields CASSQTTGGYTEAFF.

The rearrangement links TRBV19 to TRBJ2-7; the D gene is possibly TRBD2 (6 bases). Germline CDR1 is LNHDA and CDR2 is SQIVND (reference sequence). The CDR3 has 13 amino acids. Deletions cut 11 bases from V and 7 bases from J, with 21 bases between. The CDR3 loop reads CAVGGGRKGEQYF. The CDR3 coding sequence is TGTGCCGTGGGAGGAGGGCGGAAGGGGGAGCAGTACTTC.

About this clone itself: Other DNA sequences in this specimen translate into the identical CDR3. V is TRBV4-1 and J is TRBJ1-5; the D is unclear. This CDR3 region has 15 residues. The germline gives CDR1 MGHRA, CDR2 YSYEKL. V lost 3 bases and J lost 0, with 9 bases in between. The CDR3 is CASSQDGYSNQPQHF. CDR3 in DNA: TGCGCCAGCAGCCAGGACGGGTATAGCAATCAGCCCCAGCATTTT.

V gene TRBV5-1 combines with J gene TRBJ2-7, with 9 bases lining up with TRBD2. The ends lost 2 bases at V and 3 bases at J; junction bases unmatched: 6. Germline CDR1 and CDR2: SGHRS and YFSETQ. The CDR3 consists of 15 residues. Here the CDR3 reads CASSFSPSGNYEQYF. In DNA form, the CDR3 reads TGCGCCAGCAGCTTTTCGCCTAGCGGGAACTACGAGCAGTACTTC.

This chain links TRBV15 with TRBJ2-3; the D is unclear. The CDR3 length is 16 residues. V lost 0 bases and J lost 0, with 10 bases in between. The germline V gene encodes CDR1 LNHNV and CDR2 YYDKDF (reference sequence). The CDR3 bases are TGTGCCACCAGCAGAGATCGGTCAGCTAGCACAGATACGCAGTATTTT. This translates into CATSRDRSASTDTQYF.